These 26 T cell receptor beta chains were all obtained from the same sample, sequenced in a study of low-dose radiotherapy and immunotherapy resistance in tumors (dated by TCRdb to between 2022 and 2023). The label giving this sample's time point can be read as: before trial treatment. The sequencer listed for this sample is Illumina HiSeq 2500. First-strand cDNA was synthesized with Superscript III and a set of TRAV- and TRBV-specific primers, covering both TCRalpha and TCRbeta chains. A roughly 19-cycle PCR with Phusion amplified the TCRs, pairing a constant-region primer with the adapter that was attached to the V primers. In-frame beta chains were kept once TCRdb had trimmed the public reads at Q25 with fastp and called clones with MiXCR. Each entry merges the rows of one CDR3 protein and shows their most common DNA and genes. The sample has under 95,000 distinct CDR3 sequences on record, roughly a sixth of them singletons. The ten largest account for less than 3.5% of the sample.

The material sequenced was PBMCs, taken before treatment. These receptors originate from a male donor with prostate cancer.

The chain employs TRBV5-1 and TRBJ2-7; the D call may be TRBD1 or TRBD2 (6 bases each). Germline V gene data show CDR1 as SGHRS and CDR2 as YFSETQ. The CDR3 length is 14 residues. The V end was cut by 0 bases, the J end by 2 bases, with 9 bases between. CDR3 in amino acids: CASSLEGGPYEQYF. CDR3 coding DNA: TGCGCCAGCAGCTTGGAGGGGGGCCCCTACGAGCAGTACTTC.

This clonotype was recorded at least ten times. The genes are TRBV7-9 and TRBJ2-3; D is uncertain. The germline V and J ends were trimmed by 7 bases and 6 bases, with 11 bases remaining between them. The CDR3 totals 12 residues. Per the germline V gene, CDR1 is SEHNR and CDR2 is FQNEAQ (reference sequence). CDR3 bases: TGTGCCAGCACCCCTCCTTGGGATACGCAGTATTTT. As protein: CASTPPWDTQYF. Looking up the rest from reference TRBV7-9 and TRBJ2-3 gives the full variable domain: DTGVSQNPRHKITKRGQNVTFRCDPISEHNRLYWYRQTLGQGPEFLTYFQNEAQLEKSRLLSDRFSAERPKGSFSTLEIQRTEQGDSAMYLCASTPPWDTQYFGPGTRLTVL.

This clonotype was recorded a few times. A read error may produce the germline difference seen at one junction end. The genes are TRBV27 and TRBJ1-5; D gene unclear. From germline, CDR1 is MNHEY and CDR2 SMNVEV (reference sequence). The CDR3 totals 15 residues. The CDR3 nucleotides read TGTGCCAGCAGTTTAGCGGCTATGGGCAATCAGCTCCAGCATTTT. It specifies CASSLAAMGNQLQHF.

This clonotype showed up just once. This chain uses TRBV19 with TRBJ2-3, with TRBD1 matching 7 bases. Germline values: CDR1 LNHDA, CDR2 SQIVND (reference sequence). The CDR3 runs 16 residues. After removal of 6 bases from V and 4 bases from J, the junction contained 13 bases not matched to a gene. Here the CDR3 DNA reads TGTGCCAGTAGAAACCCGGGACAGATGGGGGCAGATACGCAGTATTTT. This codes for CASRNPGQMGADTQYF.

This clonotype is a singleton in its sample. A single base is all that separates this from a far larger clone, so a read error is likely. The rearrangement uses TRBV5-1 and TRBJ2-1; 9 bases align to TRBD2. This CDR3 is 16 amino acids long. The V segment lost 3 bases and the J segment 10 bases; nucleotides outside the gene matches: 14. Germline CDR1 reads SGHRS; CDR2 reads YFSETQ. CDR3 sequence reads: CASSSRWQRGAGEQFF. CDR3 in DNA: TGCGCCAGCAGCTCACGATGGCAGCGGGGGGCCGGGGAGCAGTTCTTC.

The V and J genes are TRBV5-3 and TRBJ1-5, with a tentative D call TRBD1 (6 bases). TRBV5-3 is an open reading frame, and its role is uncertain. The length of the CDR3 is 14 residues. Trimming took off 8 bases at V and 7 bases at J, with 19 bases between the two ends. CDR3 in amino acids: CASSRGGLKQPQHF. The DNA for the CDR3 is TGTGCCAGCAGCCGGGGGGGGCTGAAGCAGCCCCAGCATTTT.

The table lists this clonotype with many counts. This chain connects TRBV6-8 to TRBJ2-5, with 13 nucleotides matching TRBD2. Losses at the gene ends were 5 bases for V and 5 bases for J; bases not matched to a gene: 5. CDR3 length equals 15 residues. Germline CDR1 and CDR2: MNHGY and SAAAGT. CDR3 amino acids: CASSELAGGLETQYF. CDR3 coding DNA: TGTGCCAGCAGTGAACTAGCGGGGGGGTTGGAGACCCAGTACTTC.

This clonotype was counted many times. The CDR3 DNA reads as TGTGCCAGCAGTGAAGTAAGGTTCGGGACTGAAGCTTTCTTT. It codes for CASSEVRFGTEAFF. The chain combines TRBV2 with TRBJ1-1; no reliable D call. Germline V lookup: CDR1 SNHLY, CDR2 FYNNEI. Trimming shortened V by 1 base and J by 5 bases, and 11 bases separated the two germline ends. The length of the CDR3 is 14 residues.

Note on this clonotype: A read error is the likely source, as a far larger clone sits one nucleotide away. The chain recombines TRBV5-3 with TRBJ2-7; D gene unclear. TRBV5-3 carries the ORF label, with uncertain function. The CDR3 spans 13 residues. The V gene lost 8 bases and the J gene lost 0 bases, with 12 bases spanning the gap. CDR3 amino acids: CASRSSNSYEQYF. The CDR3 DNA reads TGTGCCAGCAGGTCCAGTAACTCCTACGAGCAGTACTTC.

This clonotype has ten or more counts. The chain carries TRBV6-1 and TRBJ2-1, with 12 bases aligning to TRBD2. V trimming: 8 bases; J trimming: 8 bases; junction bases outside the gene matches: 4. CDR3 length: 13 residues. Germline values: CDR1 MNHNS, CDR2 SASEGT. CDR3 in DNA: TGTGCCAGCGTACTAGCGGGGGGACATGAGCAGTTCTTC. This codes for CASVLAGGHEQFF.

This clonotype was counted at least ten times. J is TRBJ2-1 and V is TRBV5-1; TRBD2 aligns across 8 bases. CDR3 size: 16 residues. The V segment lost 2 bases and the J segment 2 bases; nucleotides outside the gene matches: 6. Germline CDR1 is SGHRS and CDR2 is YFSETQ. This CDR3 reads CASSLRIAGTYNEQFF. DNA of the CDR3: TGCGCCAGCAGCTTAAGGATAGCGGGGACCTACAATGAGCAGTTCTTC.

The sample holds many counts of this clonotype. This chain joins TRBV3-1 and TRBJ1-1; 8 nucleotides line up with TRBD1. Germline CDR1 and CDR2: LGHDT and YNNKEL (reference sequence). The CDR3 covers 14 residues. V lost 4 bases and J lost 2; bases outside the gene matches: 3. The CDR3 region has the DNA TGTGCCAGCAGCCCGACAGGGGCCAACACTGAAGCTTTCTTT. It translates to CASSPTGANTEAFF. Drawing the rest from reference TRBV3-1 and TRBJ1-1, the complete variable domain is DTAVSQTPKYLVTQMGNDKSIKCEQNLGHDTMYWYKQDSKKFLKIMFSYNNKELIINETVPNRFSPKSPDKAHLNLHINSLELGDSAVYFCASSPTGANTEAFFGQGTRLTVV.

This clonotype has ten or more counts. This rearrangement joins TRBV3-1 to TRBJ2-6; 9 nucleotides align to TRBD1. In germline, CDR1 is LGHDT, CDR2 YNNKEL (reference sequence). The CDR3 is made up of 15 amino acids. J lost 4 bases, V lost 6 bases, and 4 bases had no gene match. The CDR3 region has the DNA TGTGCCAGCAGTCACAGGGGGCCAGGGGCCAACGTCCTGACTTTC. This codes for CASSHRGPGANVLTF.

The chain links TRBV20-1 to TRBJ2-7; the match to TRBD2 covers 10 bases. CDR3 length: 14 residues. Germline CDR1 reads DFQATT; CDR2 reads SNEGSKA (reference sequence). V dropped 3 bases and J dropped 3; count of bases not matched to a gene: 5. As DNA, the CDR3 is TGCAGTGCTAGCCCCCTAGCGGGAGTCTACGAGCAGTACTTC. It encodes CSASPLAGVYEQYF.

This clonotype has ten or more counts. The gene calls are TRBV25-1 and TRBJ1-1, with 7 bases lining up with TRBD1. Germline trimming cut 1 base from V and 8 bases from J; bases unmatched to any gene: 4. Germline values: CDR1 MGHDK, CDR2 SYGVNS. The CDR3 is 13 residues long. The CDR3 sequence: CASSELQGREAFF. The CDR3 nucleotides read TGTGCCAGCAGTGAATTACAGGGGCGGGAAGCTTTCTTT.

The V and J genes are TRBV5-1 and TRBJ2-7; D is ambiguous. V lost 0 bases and J 4 bases, leaving 8 bases between the germline ends. The CDR3 is 13 residues long. Germline CDR1 SGHRS, CDR2 YFSETQ. The CDR3 region is CASSLEPLYEQYF. The CDR3 DNA sequence: TGCGCCAGCAGCTTGGAACCTCTTTACGAGCAGTACTTC.

This clonotype was seen repeatedly, ten times or more. The chain carries TRBV11-2 and TRBJ1-5; maybe TRBD1 (6 bases). Germline CDR1 reads SGHAT; CDR2 reads FQNNGV. V was shortened by 5 bases and J by 1 base, with 15 bases between the two germline ends. CDR3 length: 16 amino acids. CDR3 amino acids: CASSPNRAGSNQPQHF. The CDR3 DNA follows: TGTGCCAGCAGCCCTAACAGGGCCGGCAGCAATCAGCCCCAGCATTTT. The entire variable domain, with the rest obtained from reference TRBV11-2 and TRBJ1-5, is as follows: EAGVAQSPRYKIIEKRQSVAFWCNPISGHATLYWYQQILGQGPKLLIQFQNNGVVDDSQLPKDRFSAERLKGVDSTLKIQPAKLEDSAVYLCASSPNRAGSNQPQHFGDGTRLSIL.

This clonotype was seen at least ten times. DNA for the CDR3: TGCGCCAGCAGCCTCACGGGAACAGATACGCAGTATTTT. It codes for CASSLTGTDTQYF. V usage is TRBV4-3 and J usage is TRBJ2-3; a possible D gene is TRBD2 (5 bases). The V end was cut by 4 bases, the J end by 3 bases, with 8 bases between. CDR1 LGHNA and CDR2 YSLEER come from the germline V gene. This CDR3 region has 13 residues.

This clonotype was detected only a few times. This rearrangement joins TRBV5-1 to TRBJ2-5; TRBD1 agrees at 7 bases. CDR3 length: 13 amino acids. V lost 4 bases to trimming and J lost 4 bases; unmatched junction nucleotides: 4. Germline assignment: CDR1 SGHRS and CDR2 YFSETQ. CDR3 DNA: TGCGCCAGCAGCCCGACAGGGTCAGAGACCCAGTACTTC. This codes for CASSPTGSETQYF.

This clonotype was detected many times. The CDR3 nucleotides are TGTGCCAGCAGCTTTGACCCCCATGGGAATGAGCAGTTCTTC. Its protein is CASSFDPHGNEQFF. This sequence joins TRBV7-9 and TRBJ2-1, with D unclear. Per the germline V gene, CDR1 is SEHNR and CDR2 is FQNEAQ (reference sequence). With 3 bases removed from V and 7 bases from J, the gap between germline ends came to 13 bases. The CDR3 loop spans 14 amino acids.

The gene calls are TRBV4-1 and TRBJ2-1, with a tentative D call TRBD1 (6 bases). This CDR3 comprises 13 residues. The V and J ends lost 7 bases and 2 bases respectively, with 9 bases between them. Germline V gives CDR1 MGHRA, CDR2 YSYEKL. DNA of the CDR3: TGCGCCAGCATCGGACAGCCCTACAATGAGCAGTTCTTC. This codes for CASIGQPYNEQFF.

This chain connects TRBV6-4 to TRBJ2-6, with no clear D. The germline V and J ends were trimmed by 0 bases and 5 bases, with 11 bases remaining between them. The CDR3 is 16 amino acids. From germline, CDR1 is MRHNA and CDR2 SNTAGT. CDR3 in DNA: TGTGCCAGCAGTGACTCGGAAGGGAATAGGGCCAACGTCCTGACTTTC. Translating it yields CASSDSEGNRANVLTF.

In this sample, this clonotype turned up many times. The genes are TRBV4-1 and TRBJ1-2; 8 bases line up with TRBD1. Germline V gene data show CDR1 as MGHRA and CDR2 as YSYEKL. The CDR3 has 14 residues. Trimming at V came to 0 bases and at J to 7 bases, leaving 4 bases not matched to a gene. The CDR3 loop is CASSQENRGVGYTF. The CDR3 DNA reads as TGCGCCAGCAGCCAAGAGAACAGGGGGGTTGGCTACACCTTC.

The gene calls are TRBV12-3 or TRBV12-4 and TRBJ2-7, with D perhaps given as TRBD1 or TRBD2 (5 bases each). This CDR3 region has 14 residues. V lost 7 bases and J 6 bases, leaving 19 bases between the germline ends. The CDR3 nucleotides read TGTGCCAGCAAACCGGGACCCCCTAATGGCGAGCAGTACTTC. Translating gives CASKPGPPNGEQYF.

Comments on this clonotype: It may be a read error: a sequence one base away is much more abundant. The genes are TRBV7-9 and TRBJ2-5; 8 bases align to TRBD1. The CDR3 totals 15 residues. Per germline, CDR1 SEHNR and CDR2 FQNEAQ (reference sequence). For the CDR3, the DNA is TGTGCCAACAGCTTCTTCAGGGGGCTTGGAGAGACCCAGTACTTC. Its translation: CANSFFRGLGETQYF. The full variable domain, completed using reference TRBV7-9 and TRBJ2-5, is DTGVSQNPRHKITKRGQNVTFRCDPISEHNRLYWYRQTLGQGPEFLTYFQNEAQLEKSRLLSDRFSAERPKGSFSTLEIQRTEQGDSAMYLCANSFFRGLGETQYFGPGTRLLVL.

The sample holds many counts of this clonotype. The chain employs TRBV6-5 and TRBJ2-1, with 7 positions matching TRBD2. This CDR3 comprises 13 residues. Germline lookup yields CDR1 MNHEY and CDR2 SVGAGI. Losses at the gene ends were 5 bases for V and 10 bases for J; bases not matched to a gene: 8. The CDR3 nucleotides read TGTGCCAGCAGTCCCGGGACTATAAGCGAGCAGTTCTTC. As protein: CASSPGTISEQFF.